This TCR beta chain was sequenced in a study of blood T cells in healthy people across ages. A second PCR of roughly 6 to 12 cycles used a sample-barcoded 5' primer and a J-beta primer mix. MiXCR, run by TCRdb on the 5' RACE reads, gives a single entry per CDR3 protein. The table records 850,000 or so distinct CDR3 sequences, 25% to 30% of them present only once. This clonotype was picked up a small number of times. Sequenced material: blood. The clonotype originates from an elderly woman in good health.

Here the CDR3 reads CASSLRKSYEQYF. CDR3 bases: TGTGCCAGCAGCTTACGTAAATCCTACGAGCAGTACTTC. The chain couples TRBV7-2 to TRBJ2-7; D gene uncertain. From germline, CDR1 is SGHTA and CDR2 FQGNSA. The CDR3 runs to 13 residues. V lost 2 bases, J lost 1 base, and 6 bases lay in between.